What follows are 3 T cell receptor beta chains derived from one specimen sequenced in a study of vaccination effects on CD4 cells after COVID-19. When nine to ten days of culture had elapsed, CD4+ T cells were isolated. Clones were read by immunoSEQ multiplex PCR, and TCRdb kept only the in-frame ones, dropping some. Seen here are approximately 58,000 clones, 60% to 85% observed once, and the top ten hold 3% to 3.5%. Their antigen targets remain unknown. The material sequenced was CD4+ T cells from PBMCs cultured without peptide, taken before COVID-19 vaccination. The receptors shown here come from a human donor who received a COVID-19 vaccine.

V and J are TRBV6-5 and TRBJ1-2, with no clear D. Germline V gene data show CDR1 as MNHEY and CDR2 as SVGAGI. V lost 5 bases and J lost 1, with 14 bases in between. CDR3 length equals 15 residues. The CDR3 region has the DNA TGTGCCAGCAGTCCTAACATCGGTATTAACTATGGCTACACCTTC. Translating it yields CASSPNIGINYGYTF.

This chain connects TRBV2 to TRBJ1-1; no clear D gene. CDR3 length: 12 residues. The germline V and J ends were trimmed by 3 bases and 1 base, with 3 bases remaining between them. The germline V gene has CDR1 SNHLY and CDR2 FYNNEI. CDR3 nucleotides: TGTGCCAGCAGTGAGGCGAACACTGAAGCTTTCTTT. It yields the protein CASSEANTEAFF.

The chain recombines TRBV19 with TRBJ2-3, with D perhaps matching TRBD2 (6 bases). The V gene lost 7 bases and the J gene lost 0 bases, with 17 bases spanning the gap. Germline V gene sequence: CDR1 LNHDA, CDR2 SQIVND (reference sequence). The CDR3 extends over 16 amino acids. In DNA form, the CDR3 reads TGTGCCAGTACCTTTCTTTGGGGGGAGAGCACAGATACGCAGTATTTT. This translates into CASTFLWGESTDTQYF.